This is a list of T cell receptor beta chains from one sample in a study of OX40 agonist ivuxolimab in advanced cancers. The assay was immunoSEQ multiplex PCR, and TCRdb's table has in-frame clones only and misses some. The sample lists 69,000 or so clones, 82% seen once, with approximately 5% in the top ten. Sequences were derived from CD4+ or CD8+ T cells sorted from blood, sampled in a trial of the OX40 agonist ivuxolimab. Receptors were obtained from an adult with an advanced solid tumor such as melanoma, head and neck, liver or kidney cancer. Both conserved end residues are part of each CDR3. The order of the fields is D gene, J gene, clone size, V gene, CDR3 length, CDR3 DNA, CDR3 protein. A D gene is named only where the DNA matches it firmly. Only part of the rows carry a size: once, few, many, or a class if the clone is expanded.

>NA|TRBJ1-1|few|TRBV5-4|14
TGTGCCAGCAGCTTGGCCAAAAGCTACACTGAAGCTTTCTTT
CASSLAKSYTEAFF
>NA|TRBJ1-3|NA|TRBV7-9|13
TGTGCCAGCCGGGCGCTCTCTGGAAACACCATATATTTT
CASRALSGNTIYF
>TRBD2|TRBJ2-2|few|TRBV5-1|15
TGCGCCAGCAGCCGGACTAGCGGGGATGGCGGGGAGCTGTTTTTT
CASSRTSGDGGELFF
>NA|TRBJ1-4|NA|TRBV5-1|14
TGCGCCAGCAGCTCTCCCGGGGGGAATGAAAAACTGTTTTTT
CASSSPGGNEKLFF
>NA|TRBJ1-1|few|TRBV6-4|14
TGTGCCAGCAGTGCTCAGGGAGGGGACACTGAAGCTTTCTTT
CASSAQGGDTEAFF
>TRBD2|TRBJ2-1|NA|TRBV14|16
TGTGCCAGCAGCCAACCCCTAGCGGGGGACTACAATGAGCAGTTCTTC
CASSQPLAGDYNEQFF
>NA|TRBJ2-3|NA|TRBV6-6|15
TGTGCCAGCAGTCCGCTTGACAGCCCCACGGATACGCAGTATTTT
CASSPLDSPTDTQYF
>TRBD1|TRBJ1-5|NA|TRBV5-8|14
TGTGCCAGCTTCGGACAGGCCGCCTATCAGCCCCAGCATTTT
CASFGQAAYQPQHF
>NA|TRBJ1-5|NA|TRBV7-2|16
TGTGCCAGCAGCTTAGGCGGGGCCGGCTCCCATCAGCCCCAGCATTTT
CASSLGGAGSHQPQHF
>TRBD2|TRBJ2-3|once|TRBV4-3|17
TGCGCCAGCAGCCAGGACCCTCCAGCGGGGGGGCGGGATACGCAGTATTTT
CASSQDPPAGGRDTQYF
>NA|TRBJ2-3|NA|TRBV4-2|15
TGTGCCAGCAGCTTTCGGGACACCAGCACAGATACGCAGTATTTT
CASSFRDTSTDTQYF
>NA|TRBJ2-1|NA|TRBV4-2|16
TGTGCCAGCAGCCAAGATTCGAGCGGCCCCTACAATGAGCAGTTCTTC
CASSQDSSGPYNEQFF
>NA|TRBJ1-1|NA|TRBV27|15
TGTGCCAGCAGTTTATCTGGGGGATTGAACACTGAAGCTTTCTTT
CASSLSGGLNTEAFF
>TRBD1|TRBJ2-7|NA|TRBV10-3|13
TGTGCCATCAGTGTGGGACAGACCTACGAGCAGTACTTC
CAISVGQTYEQYF
>TRBD2|TRBJ2-1|once|TRBV28|14
TGTGCCAGCAGTTTGTGGCGGGAGGGCGTTGAGCAGTTCTTC
CASSLWREGVEQFF
>NA|TRBJ1-2|NA|TRBV28|11
TGTGCCAGCAGGCGGACCTATGGCTACACCTTC
CASRRTYGYTF
>NA|TRBJ2-3|NA|TRBV28|14
TGTGCCAGCAGCAAGCCCTACGGCACAGATACGCAGTATTTT
CASSKPYGTDTQYF